This T cell receptor beta chain was captured by sequencing in a study of spatial heterogeneity in lung cancer (dated by TCRdb to about 2019). Notes on the research overall: Donors were 70 or so patients with early-stage, untreated non-small cell lung cancer from the lung TRACERx cohort. Follow-up PBMC samples were sequenced whenever the samples were available, and the median time to follow-up was around two years after resection. Beta-chain transcripts were consistently detected in greater numbers than alpha-chain transcripts, which likely reflected higher beta-chain transcript abundance. In the raw uncorrected reads, each unique combination of TCR and UMI appeared more than ten times on average. The study quantitatively compared TCR alpha and beta repertoires across multiple tumor regions, matched nontumor lung and blood in non-small cell lung cancer. TCR repertoire features were related to nonsynonymous mutation counts determined by whole-exome sequencing of tumor tissue. Both alpha and beta chains were TCR-sequenced in samples taken at surgery, namely 220 tumor regions, around 64 matched nontumor lung samples and 56 PBMC samples. Broader findings and caveats from the paper: Only 14 patients were included in the comparisons of baseline and follow-up blood repertoires. Ubiquitous expanded tumor TCRs were detected in blood more often at tumor resection than at routine follow-up. Confirming at a functional level the hypothesis that regional TCRs recognize regional mutations was considered to require additional single-cell paired TCR alpha and beta sequencing.

CDR1 SGHKS and CDR2 YYEKEE were looked up in the germline V gene (reference sequence). Trimming costs V 0 bases and J 2 bases, and their ends lie 9 bases apart. Its CDR3 holds 14 amino acids, cysteine through phenylalanine. Only the CDR3 DNA stays, 42 bases, in frame from base 1. This specimen's time point label, interpreted: blood at routine non-recurrence follow-up after resection. For TCR sequencing, whole RNA was extracted from tumor and nontumor lung tissue, or from cryopreserved PBMC samples, and no cell sorting was done. A patient was chosen for TCR sequencing only when enough RNA was available from at least two tumor regions. In regard to this clonotype: No cognate antigen has been identified for it. No base qualities exist here, and no much larger clone lies one base off it. This beta chain was picked up by a library intended for alpha chains and is off target, so its count carries little meaning.

Libraries came from 5' RACE. This sample was sequenced with a NextSeq 500. To allow correction of PCR and sequencing errors, the TCR library protocol tagged every TCR cDNA molecule with a unique molecular identifier. On the study's bioinformatics: TCR identification, UMI-based error correction and CDR3 extraction were all carried out with Decombinator tools. Expanded TCRs were defined as those above a frequency of 2 per 1,000, corresponding to the top 1% of the tumor frequency distribution. Renyi diversity was computed with the R vegan package after each repertoire had been subsampled 100 times to 5,000 TCRs. CDR3 similarity networks were built from amino acid triplet string-kernel similarity, connecting CDR3s with pairwise similarity above 0.82. TCRdb reprocessing: public reads trimmed at Q25 with fastp, clones called with MiXCR, in-frame beta chains kept. Each CDR3 protein gets just one entry, which takes the most common genes and DNA from the rows behind it. The V and J calls, along with clone size, are taken from TCRdb and not from the paper's own processing. The sample table shows 2,000 to 2,500 distinct CDR3 sequences, and roughly 27% are seen once. Approximately 26% of the sample is in the top ten clones.

The origin of this receptor is a male donor with early-stage non-small cell lung cancer. Recombination joined TRBV5-5 with TRBJ2-7; no confident D gene assignment can be made. The sequencing used PBMCs, collected at follow-up. The CDR3 reads CASSLEQQTYEQYF. Read as DNA, the sequence is TGTGCCAGCAGCTTGGAACAGCAAACCTACGAGCAGTACTTC.